This entry features one T cell receptor (beta chain) sequence. Its antigen is not known. The sample originates from a study of T-cell reconstitution after alpha-beta-depleted transplantation in children. Study-level findings and limits: Newly produced T cells mostly provided counts and TCRbeta diversity after one year, as hyperexpanded clones declined. Several hundred graft clones that had expanded were reportedly the source of alpha-beta T cells about two months after transplant.

Preparation of the TCRbeta library was carried out with unique molecular identifiers. A single record per CDR3 protein comes from TCRdb applying MiXCR to the PCR reads. The sample lists about a million distinct CDR3 sequences; roughly 29% were seen once. The sequence was collected from a boy less than two years old who had a stem cell transplant for SCID, so the T cells may come from the graft donor. The sequenced sample was PBMCs, mostly from graft donor cells, obtained 360 days after TCRalphabeta/CD19-depleted stem cell transplant.

CDR3 nucleotide sequence: TGTGCCAGCAGCTTAAGACTAATACCCACAGATACGCAGTATTTT. Translated: CASSLRLIPTDTQYF. The J gene is TRBJ2-3, the V gene TRBV12-3 or TRBV12-4, with D possibly TRBD2 on 5 matching bases. V shed 6 bases and J shed 2 bases, with 15 bases lying between them. The CDR3 runs to 15 residues.